This T cell receptor (beta chain) derives from a study of OX40 agonist ivuxolimab in advanced cancers. Study background: At doses from 0.01 to 10 mg/kg, patients were given intravenous ivuxolimab every 2 weeks. Partial responses were achieved by three patients, of whom one had hepatocellular carcinoma and two had cutaneous melanoma.

The CDR3 spans 14 residues. CDR1 is SEHNR, CDR2 FQNEAQ, per germline (reference sequence). J lost 6 bases, V lost 8 bases, and 9 bases had no gene match. Profiled with immunoSEQ multiplex PCR; TCRdb holds only in-frame clones, not every one. The sample yields tens of thousands of clones, 80% to 95% seen once. Here the sequenced sample was CD4+ or CD8+ T cells sorted from blood, taken in a trial of the OX40 agonist ivuxolimab. V is TRBV7-9 and J is TRBJ2-1; 8 bases are a match to TRBD2. The receptor comes from an adult with an advanced solid tumor such as melanoma, head and neck, liver or kidney cancer. The CDR3 loop is CASLQAGAPNEQFF. The DNA of the CDR3 is TGTGCCAGCCTCCAAGCGGGGGCCCCCAATGAGCAGTTCTTC.